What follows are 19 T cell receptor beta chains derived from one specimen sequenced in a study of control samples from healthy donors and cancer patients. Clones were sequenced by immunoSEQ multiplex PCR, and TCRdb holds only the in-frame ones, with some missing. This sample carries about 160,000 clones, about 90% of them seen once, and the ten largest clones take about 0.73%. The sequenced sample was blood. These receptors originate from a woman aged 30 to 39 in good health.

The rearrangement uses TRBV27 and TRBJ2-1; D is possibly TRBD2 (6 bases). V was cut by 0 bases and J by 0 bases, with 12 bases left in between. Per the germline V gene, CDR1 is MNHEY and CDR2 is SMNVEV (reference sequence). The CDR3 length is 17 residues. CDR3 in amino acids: CASSLSGTGASYNEQFF. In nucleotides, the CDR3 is TGTGCCAGCAGTTTATCGGGGACGGGAGCCTCCTACAATGAGCAGTTCTTC.

CDR3 residues: CASSRTQGQTQYF. CDR3 sequence (DNA): TGTGCCAGTTCCCGGACACAGGGTCAGACCCAGTACTTC. V usage is TRBV27 and J usage is TRBJ2-5, with a tentative D call TRBD1 (6 bases). V gave up 9 bases and J gave up 6 bases, with 17 bases separating them. Germline loops: CDR1 MNHEY, CDR2 SMNVEV (reference sequence). The CDR3 consists of 13 residues.

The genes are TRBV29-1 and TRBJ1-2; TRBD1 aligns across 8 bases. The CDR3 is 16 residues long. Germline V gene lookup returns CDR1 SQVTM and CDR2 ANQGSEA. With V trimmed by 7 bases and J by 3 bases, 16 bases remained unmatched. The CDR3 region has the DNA TGCAGCGGGCTAAATCTTGGACAGGGCGGCGACTATGGCTACACCTTC. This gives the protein CSGLNLGQGGDYGYTF.

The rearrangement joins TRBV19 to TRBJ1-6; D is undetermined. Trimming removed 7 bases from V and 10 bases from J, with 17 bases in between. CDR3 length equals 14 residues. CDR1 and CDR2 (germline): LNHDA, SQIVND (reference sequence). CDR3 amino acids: CASTEVGNWSPLHF. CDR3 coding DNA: TGTGCCAGTACCGAGGTGGGGAATTGGTCACCCCTCCACTTT.

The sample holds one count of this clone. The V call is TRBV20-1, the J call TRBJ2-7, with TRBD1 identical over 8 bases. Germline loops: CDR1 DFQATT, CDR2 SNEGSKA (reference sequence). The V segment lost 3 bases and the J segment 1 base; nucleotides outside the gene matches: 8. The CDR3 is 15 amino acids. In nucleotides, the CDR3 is TGCAGTGCTAGTCGGGCACAGGGGGGATCCTACGAGCAGTACTTC. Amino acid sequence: CSASRAQGGSYEQYF.

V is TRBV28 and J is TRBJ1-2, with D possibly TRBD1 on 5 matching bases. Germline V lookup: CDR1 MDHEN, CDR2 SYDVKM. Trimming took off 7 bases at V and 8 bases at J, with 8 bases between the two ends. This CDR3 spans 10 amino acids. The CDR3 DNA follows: TGTGCCAGCAAGGAGGGGGGCTACACCTTC. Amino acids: CASKEGGYTF.

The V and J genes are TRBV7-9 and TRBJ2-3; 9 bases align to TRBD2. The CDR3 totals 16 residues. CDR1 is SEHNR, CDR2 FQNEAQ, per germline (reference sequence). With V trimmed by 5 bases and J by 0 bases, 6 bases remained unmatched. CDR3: CASSGFTSGSTDTQYF. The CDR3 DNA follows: TGTGCCAGCAGCGGTTTCACTAGCGGGAGCACAGATACGCAGTATTTT.

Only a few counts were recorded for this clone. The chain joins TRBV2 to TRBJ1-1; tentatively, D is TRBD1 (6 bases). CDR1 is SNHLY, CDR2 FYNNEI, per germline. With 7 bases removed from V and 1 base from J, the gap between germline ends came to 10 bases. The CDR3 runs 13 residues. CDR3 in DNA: TGTGCCAGCATCTTGGACAGGAACACTGAAGCTTTCTTT. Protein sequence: CASILDRNTEAFF.

CDR3 coding DNA: TGTGCCAGTGGTAAAAGCTCCTACAATGAGCAGTTCTTC. This translates into CASGKSSYNEQFF. V is TRBV27 and J is TRBJ2-1; D is uncertain. Germline V gene sequence: CDR1 MNHEY, CDR2 SMNVEV (reference sequence). The CDR3 spans 13 residues. Deletions cut 9 bases from V and 0 bases from J, with 9 bases between.

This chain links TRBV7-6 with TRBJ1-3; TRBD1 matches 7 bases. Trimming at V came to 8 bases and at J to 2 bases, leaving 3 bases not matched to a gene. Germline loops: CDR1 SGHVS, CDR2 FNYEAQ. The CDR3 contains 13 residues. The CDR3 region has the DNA TGTGCCAGCGGAGACAGGGCTGGAAACACCATATATTTT. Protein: CASGDRAGNTIYF.

As DNA, the CDR3 is TGTGCCAGCAGCTTAGATGCGTGGCGGGAGAGAATCAATGAGCAGTTCTTC. It encodes CASSLDAWRERINEQFF. The chain employs TRBV7-9 and TRBJ2-1; 7 nucleotides align to TRBD2. Germline V gene data show CDR1 as SEHNR and CDR2 as FQNEAQ (reference sequence). The CDR3 has 17 amino acids. Trimming took 1 base from V and 6 from J; bases not matched to a gene: 12.

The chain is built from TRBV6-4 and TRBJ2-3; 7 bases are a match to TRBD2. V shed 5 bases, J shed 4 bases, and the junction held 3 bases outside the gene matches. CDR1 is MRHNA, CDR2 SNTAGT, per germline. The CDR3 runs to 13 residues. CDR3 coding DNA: TGTGCCAGCAGTAGCGGGGAGGCAGATACGCAGTATTTT. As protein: CASSSGEADTQYF.

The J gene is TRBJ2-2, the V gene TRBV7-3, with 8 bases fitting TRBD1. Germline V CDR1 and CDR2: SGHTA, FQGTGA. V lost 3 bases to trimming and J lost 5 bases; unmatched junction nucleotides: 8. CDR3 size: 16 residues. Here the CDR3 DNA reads TGTGCCAGCAGCTTCAACACAGGGGGAAGGACCGGGGAGCTGTTTTTT. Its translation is CASSFNTGGRTGELFF.

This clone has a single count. CDR3 bases: TGTGCCAGTAGTATGGGACAGGGTAATCAGCCCCAGCATTTT. Translating it yields CASSMGQGNQPQHF. The rearrangement uses TRBV19 and TRBJ1-5; 9 bases line up with TRBD1. The CDR3 is 14 amino acids. Germline-derived CDR1 and CDR2 are LNHDA and SQIVND (reference sequence). The trim removed 3 bases at V and 4 bases at J, leaving 1 base unmatched.

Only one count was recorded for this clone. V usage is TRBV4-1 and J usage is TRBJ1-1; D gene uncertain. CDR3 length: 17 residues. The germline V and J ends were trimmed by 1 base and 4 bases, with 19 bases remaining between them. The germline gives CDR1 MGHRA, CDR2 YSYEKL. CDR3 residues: CASSQVAILGWATEAFF. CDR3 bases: TGCGCCAGCAGCCAAGTCGCCATTTTGGGGTGGGCCACTGAAGCTTTCTTT.

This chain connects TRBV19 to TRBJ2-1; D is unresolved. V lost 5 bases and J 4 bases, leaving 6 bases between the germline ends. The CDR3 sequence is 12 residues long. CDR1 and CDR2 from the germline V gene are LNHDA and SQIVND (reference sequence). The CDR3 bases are TGTGCCAGTAGTCTACGGTACAATGAGCAGTTCTTC. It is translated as CASSLRYNEQFF.

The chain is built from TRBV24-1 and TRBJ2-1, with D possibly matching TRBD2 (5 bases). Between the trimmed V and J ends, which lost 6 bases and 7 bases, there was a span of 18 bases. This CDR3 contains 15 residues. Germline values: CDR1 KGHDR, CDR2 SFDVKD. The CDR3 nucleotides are TGTGCCACCAGTCCCACCCCTCTACGGGGTAATGAGCAGTTCTTC. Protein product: CATSPTPLRGNEQFF.

CDR3 loop: CASSPSRGGGEAFF. The DNA for the CDR3 is TGCGCCAGCAGCCCTTCCCGGGGCGGCGGAGAAGCTTTCTTT. V gene TRBV4-3 combines with J gene TRBJ1-1; perhaps TRBD1 as D (5 bases). V was shortened by 4 bases and J by 8 bases, with 17 bases between the two germline ends. The germline CDR1 and CDR2 sequences are LGHNA and YSLEER. This CDR3 spans 14 amino acids.

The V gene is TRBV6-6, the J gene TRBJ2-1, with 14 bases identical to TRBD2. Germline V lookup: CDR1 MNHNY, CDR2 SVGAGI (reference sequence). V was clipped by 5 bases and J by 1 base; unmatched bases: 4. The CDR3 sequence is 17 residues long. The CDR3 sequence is CASSLTSGGDSYNEQFF. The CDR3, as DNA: TGTGCCAGCAGTCTGACTAGCGGGGGGGATTCCTACAATGAGCAGTTCTTC.